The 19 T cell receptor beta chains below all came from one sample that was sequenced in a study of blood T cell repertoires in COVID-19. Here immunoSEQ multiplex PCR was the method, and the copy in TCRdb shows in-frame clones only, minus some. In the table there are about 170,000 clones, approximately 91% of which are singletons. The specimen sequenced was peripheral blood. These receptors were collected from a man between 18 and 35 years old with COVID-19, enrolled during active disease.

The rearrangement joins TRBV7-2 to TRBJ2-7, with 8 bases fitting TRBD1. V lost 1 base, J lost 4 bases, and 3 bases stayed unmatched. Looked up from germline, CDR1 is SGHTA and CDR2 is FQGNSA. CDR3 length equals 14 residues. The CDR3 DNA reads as TGTGCCAGCAGCTTAGGGGGACAGGAATACGAGCAGTACTTC. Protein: CASSLGGQEYEQYF.

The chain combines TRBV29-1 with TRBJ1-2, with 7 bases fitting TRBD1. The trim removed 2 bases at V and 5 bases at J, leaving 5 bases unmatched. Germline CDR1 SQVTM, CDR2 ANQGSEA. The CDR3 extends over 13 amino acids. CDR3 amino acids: CSVERRGPYGYTF. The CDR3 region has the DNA TGCAGCGTTGAAAGGAGGGGGCCGTATGGCTACACCTTC.

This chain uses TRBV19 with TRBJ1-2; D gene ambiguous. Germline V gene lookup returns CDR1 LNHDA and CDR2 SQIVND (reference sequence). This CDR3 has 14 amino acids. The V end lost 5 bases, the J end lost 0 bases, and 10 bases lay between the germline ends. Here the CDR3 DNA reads TGTGCCAGTAGTGACTGGGTTGCTAACTATGGCTACACCTTC. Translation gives CASSDWVANYGYTF.

The CDR3 DNA sequence: TGTGCCAGCAGTTCCCCACTATCTAGCACAGATACGCAGTATTTT. Encoded protein: CASSSPLSSTDTQYF. This chain uses TRBV28 with TRBJ2-3, with D uncertain. The germline V gene encodes CDR1 MDHEN and CDR2 SYDVKM. Trimming pared 4 bases from V and 0 bases from J, leaving 11 bases between. The CDR3 is 15 residues long.

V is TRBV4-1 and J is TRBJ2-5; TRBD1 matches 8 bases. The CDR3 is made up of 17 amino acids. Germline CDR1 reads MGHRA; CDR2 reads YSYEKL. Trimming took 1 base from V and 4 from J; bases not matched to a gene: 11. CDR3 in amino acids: CASSQVADRVPGETQYF. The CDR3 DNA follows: TGCGCCAGCAGCCAAGTTGCGGACAGGGTGCCAGGAGAGACCCAGTACTTC.

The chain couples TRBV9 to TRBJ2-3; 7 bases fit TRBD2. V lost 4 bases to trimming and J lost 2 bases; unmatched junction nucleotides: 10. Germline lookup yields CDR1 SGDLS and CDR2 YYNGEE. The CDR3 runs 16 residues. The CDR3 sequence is CASSFSGLLVTDTQYF. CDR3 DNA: TGTGCCAGCAGCTTCTCGGGACTACTCGTCACAGATACGCAGTATTTT.

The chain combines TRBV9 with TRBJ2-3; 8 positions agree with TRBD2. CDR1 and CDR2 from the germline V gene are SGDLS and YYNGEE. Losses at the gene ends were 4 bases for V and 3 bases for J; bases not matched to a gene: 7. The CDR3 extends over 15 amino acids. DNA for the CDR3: TGTGCCAGCAGCTCCACCCCGGGAGGGACAGATACGCAGTATTTT. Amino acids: CASSSTPGGTDTQYF.

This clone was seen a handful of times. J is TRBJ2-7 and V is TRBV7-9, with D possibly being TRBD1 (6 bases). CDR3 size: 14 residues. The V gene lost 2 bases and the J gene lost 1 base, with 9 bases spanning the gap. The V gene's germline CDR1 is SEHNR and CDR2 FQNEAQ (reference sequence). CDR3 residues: CASSLRQESYEQYF. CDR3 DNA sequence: TGTGCCAGCAGCTTAAGACAGGAGTCCTACGAGCAGTACTTC.

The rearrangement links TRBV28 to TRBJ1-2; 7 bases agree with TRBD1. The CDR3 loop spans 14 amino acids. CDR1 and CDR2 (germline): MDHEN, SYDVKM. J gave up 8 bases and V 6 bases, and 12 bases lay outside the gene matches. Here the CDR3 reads CASRPTGEGEGYTF. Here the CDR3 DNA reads TGTGCCAGCAGACCTACAGGGGAAGGGGAGGGCTACACCTTC.

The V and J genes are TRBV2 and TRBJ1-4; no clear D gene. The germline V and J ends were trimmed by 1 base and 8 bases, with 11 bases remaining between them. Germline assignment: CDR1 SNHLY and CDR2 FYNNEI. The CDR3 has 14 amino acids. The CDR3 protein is CASSEGHRPEKLFF. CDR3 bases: TGTGCCAGCAGTGAAGGACACCGCCCGGAAAAACTGTTTTTT.

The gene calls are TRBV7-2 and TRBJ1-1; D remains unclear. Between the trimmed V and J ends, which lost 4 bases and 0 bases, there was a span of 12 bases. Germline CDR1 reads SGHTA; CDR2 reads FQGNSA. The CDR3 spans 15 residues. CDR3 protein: CASSSVSLLNTEAFF. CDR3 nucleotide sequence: TGTGCCAGCAGCTCTGTGTCCTTGTTGAACACTGAAGCTTTCTTT.

In nucleotides, the CDR3 is TGTGCCAGCAGTTACTCCCCGGGGTTCGAGCAGTACTTC. Translated, it gives CASSYSPGFEQYF. This rearrangement joins TRBV6-5 to TRBJ2-7; perhaps TRBD2 as D (5 bases). The ends were cut back, 0 bases at V and 6 bases at J, with 9 bases in the middle. The V gene's germline CDR1 is MNHEY and CDR2 SVGAGI. The CDR3 covers 13 residues.

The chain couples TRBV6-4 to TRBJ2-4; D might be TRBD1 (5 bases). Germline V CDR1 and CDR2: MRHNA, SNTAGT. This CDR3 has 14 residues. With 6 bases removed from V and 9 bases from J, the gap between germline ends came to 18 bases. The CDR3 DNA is TGTGCCAGCAGCCCACTCCCTCAGGGTACCATTCAGTACTTC. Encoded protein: CASSPLPQGTIQYF.

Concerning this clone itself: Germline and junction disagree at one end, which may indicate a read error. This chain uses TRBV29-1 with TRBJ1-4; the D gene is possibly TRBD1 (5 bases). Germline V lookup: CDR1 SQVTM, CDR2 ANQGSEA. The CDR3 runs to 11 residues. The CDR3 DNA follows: TGCAGCGTTGAAGGAAGGGAGGGACTGCTTTTT. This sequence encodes CSVEGREGLLF.

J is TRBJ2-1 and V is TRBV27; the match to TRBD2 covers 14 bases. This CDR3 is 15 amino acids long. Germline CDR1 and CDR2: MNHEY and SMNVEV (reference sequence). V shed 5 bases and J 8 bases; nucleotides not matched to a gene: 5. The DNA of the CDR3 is TGTGCCAGCAGTCCGGGACTAGCGGGAGACGATGAGCAGTTCTTC. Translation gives CASSPGLAGDDEQFF.

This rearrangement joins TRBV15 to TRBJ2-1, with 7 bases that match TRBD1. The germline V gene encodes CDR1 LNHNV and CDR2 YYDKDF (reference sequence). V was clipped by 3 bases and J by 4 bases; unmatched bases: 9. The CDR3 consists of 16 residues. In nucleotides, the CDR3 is TGTGCCACCAGCAGGGGACAGTCTGGGGGTTACAATGAGCAGTTCTTC. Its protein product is CATSRGQSGGYNEQFF.

CDR3 region: CASRSRGGRQNEQFF. In DNA, the CDR3 is TGTGCCAGCCGCTCTAGGGGCGGGAGACAAAATGAGCAGTTCTTC. The chain joins TRBV27 to TRBJ2-1; the match to TRBD2 covers 7 bases. The V gene end was trimmed by 8 bases and the J gene end by 7 bases; junction bases not matched to a gene: 14. The CDR3 loop spans 15 amino acids. Germline V gene data show CDR1 as MNHEY and CDR2 as SMNVEV (reference sequence).

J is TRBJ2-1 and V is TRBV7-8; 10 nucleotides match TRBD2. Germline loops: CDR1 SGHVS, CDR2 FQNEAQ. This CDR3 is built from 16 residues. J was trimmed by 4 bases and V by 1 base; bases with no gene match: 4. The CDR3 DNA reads TGTGCCAGCAGCTTAGGCTTTAGCGGGAGGTACAATGAGCAGTTCTTC. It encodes CASSLGFSGRYNEQFF.

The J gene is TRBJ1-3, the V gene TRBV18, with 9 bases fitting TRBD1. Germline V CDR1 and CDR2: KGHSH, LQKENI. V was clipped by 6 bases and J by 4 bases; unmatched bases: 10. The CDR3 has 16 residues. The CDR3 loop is CASSSSDRGPGNTIYF. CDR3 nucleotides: TGTGCCAGCTCCTCGTCGGACAGGGGACCCGGAAACACCATATATTTT.